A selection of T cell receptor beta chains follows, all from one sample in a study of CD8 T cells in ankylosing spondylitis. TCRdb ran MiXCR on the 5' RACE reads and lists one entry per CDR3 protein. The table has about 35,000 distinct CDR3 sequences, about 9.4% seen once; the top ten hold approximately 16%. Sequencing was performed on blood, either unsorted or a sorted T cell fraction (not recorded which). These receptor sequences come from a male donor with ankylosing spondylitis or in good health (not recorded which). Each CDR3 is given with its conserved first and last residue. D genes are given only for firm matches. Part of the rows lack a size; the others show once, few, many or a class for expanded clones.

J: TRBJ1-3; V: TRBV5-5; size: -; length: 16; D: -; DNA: TGTGCCAGCAGCTTGGGGGGCACCAACTCTGGAAACACCATATATTTT; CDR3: CASSLGGTNSGNTIYF
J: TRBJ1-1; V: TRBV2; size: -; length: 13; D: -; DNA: TGTGCCAGCAGTTACAGGCTGAACACTGAAGCTTTCTTT; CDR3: CASSYRLNTEAFF
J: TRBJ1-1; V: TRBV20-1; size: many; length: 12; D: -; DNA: TGCAGTGCTAGAGTCGACCTCCTTGAAGCTTTCTTT; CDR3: CSARVDLLEAFF
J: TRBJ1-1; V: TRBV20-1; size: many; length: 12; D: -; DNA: TGCAGGCCAATGGGGTTGAACACTGAAGCTTTCTTT; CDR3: CRPMGLNTEAFF
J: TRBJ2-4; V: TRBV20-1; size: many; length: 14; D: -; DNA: TGCAGTGCCAAGGACCCGATAGCCAAAAACATTCAGTACTTC; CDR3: CSAKDPIAKNIQYF
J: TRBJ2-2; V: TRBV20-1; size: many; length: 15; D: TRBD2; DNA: TGCAGTGCGCGGACTAGCGGGAGCTACACCGGGGAGCTGTTTTTT; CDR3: CSARTSGSYTGELFF
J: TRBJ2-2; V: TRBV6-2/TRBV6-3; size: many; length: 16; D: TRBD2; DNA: TGTGCCAGCAGTTACCTTAGCGGGAAAAACACCGGGGAGCTGTTTTTT; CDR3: CASSYLSGKNTGELFF
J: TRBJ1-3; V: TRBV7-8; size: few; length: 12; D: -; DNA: TGTGCCAGCAGCGAGGAAGGTAACACCATATATTTT; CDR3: CASSEEGNTIYF
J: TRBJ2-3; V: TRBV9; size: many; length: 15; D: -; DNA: TGTGCCAGCAGCGTAGTTAGCAGTAGCACAGATACGCAGTATTTT; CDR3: CASSVVSSSTDTQYF
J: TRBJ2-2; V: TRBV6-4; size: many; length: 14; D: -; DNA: TGTGCCAGCACGGACGCCGCGAACACCGGGGAGCTGTTTTTT; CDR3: CASTDAANTGELFF
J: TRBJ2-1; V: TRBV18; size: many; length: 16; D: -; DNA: TGTGCCAGCTCACCAACGGGGGGCAGCTCCTACAATGAGCAGTTCTTC; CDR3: CASSPTGGSSYNEQFF
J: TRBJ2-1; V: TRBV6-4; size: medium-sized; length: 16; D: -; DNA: TGTGCCAGCAGTCTGTCCGGGGGAGAACAATACAATGAGCAGTTCTTC; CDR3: CASSLSGGEQYNEQFF
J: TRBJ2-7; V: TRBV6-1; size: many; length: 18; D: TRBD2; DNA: TGTGCCAGCAGCCCACCTCCCGGCCGTCCTAGCGGGAGTTTCGAGCAGTACTTC; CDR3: CASSPPPGRPSGSFEQYF
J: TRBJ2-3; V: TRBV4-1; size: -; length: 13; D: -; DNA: TGCGCCAGCAGCCAGCAATCGGCTGATACGCAGTATTTT; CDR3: CASSQQSADTQYF
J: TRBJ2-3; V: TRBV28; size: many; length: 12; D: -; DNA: TGTGCCAGCGGAGGCCGCACAGATACGCAGTATTTT; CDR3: CASGGRTDTQYF
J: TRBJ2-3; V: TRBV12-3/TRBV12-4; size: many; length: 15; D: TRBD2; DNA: TGTGCCAGCAGTTTCACCGGTGGGAGGGAAGGTACGCAGTATTTT; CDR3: CASSFTGGREGTQYF
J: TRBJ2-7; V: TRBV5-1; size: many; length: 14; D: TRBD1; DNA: TGCGCCAGCAGCTTTTTGGGACAGGGCGCCGAGCAGTACTTC; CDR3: CASSFLGQGAEQYF
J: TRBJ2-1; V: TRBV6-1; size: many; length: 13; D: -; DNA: TGTGCCAGCAGGGCTAGCGACTACAATGAGCAGTTCTTC; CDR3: CASRASDYNEQFF
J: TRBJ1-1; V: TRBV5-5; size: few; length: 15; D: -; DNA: TGTGCCAGCAGCTTGTTGCCCGAGGCGAACACTGAAGCTTTCTTT; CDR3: CASSLLPEANTEAFF
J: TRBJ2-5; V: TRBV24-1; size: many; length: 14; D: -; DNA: TGTGCCACCAGTGCGGCTAGCCAACAAGAGACCCAGTACTTC; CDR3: CATSAASQQETQYF
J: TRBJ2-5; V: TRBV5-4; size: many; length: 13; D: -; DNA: TGTGCCAGCAGCTTGATCAGCCAAGAGACCCAGTACTTC; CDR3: CASSLISQETQYF
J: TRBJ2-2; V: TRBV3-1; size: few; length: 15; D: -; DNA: TGTGCCAGCAGCTACGCAGGGGGGAAAACCGGGGAGCTGTTTTTT; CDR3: CASSYAGGKTGELFF
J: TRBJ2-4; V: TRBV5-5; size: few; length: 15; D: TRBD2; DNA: TGTGCCAGCAGCTTGGTCCTAGCGGGATTAAACATTCAGTACTTC; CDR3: CASSLVLAGLNIQYF
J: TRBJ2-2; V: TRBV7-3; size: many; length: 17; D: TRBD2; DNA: TGTGCCAGCAGCTCTCACCACGGACTAGCGCCCACCGGGGAGCTGTTTTTT; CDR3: CASSSHHGLAPTGELFF
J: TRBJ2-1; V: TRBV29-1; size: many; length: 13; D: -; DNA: TGCAGCGTTGATACTCCAGGGGTCAATGAGCAGTTCTTC; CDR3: CSVDTPGVNEQFF
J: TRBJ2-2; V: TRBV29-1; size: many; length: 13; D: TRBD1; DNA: TGCAGCGGACACAGGGGGGCGGCCGGGGAGCTGTTTTTT; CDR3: CSGHRGAAGELFF
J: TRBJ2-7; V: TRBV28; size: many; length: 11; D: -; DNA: TGTGCCAGCAGTGCCGGCTACGAGCAGTACTTC; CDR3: CASSAGYEQYF
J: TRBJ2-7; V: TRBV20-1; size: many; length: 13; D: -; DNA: TGCAGTGCTAGAGAATTACAGGGCTACGAGCAGTACTTC; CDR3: CSARELQGYEQYF
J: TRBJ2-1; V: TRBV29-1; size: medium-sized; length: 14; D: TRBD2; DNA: TGCAGCGTTTTAGGACTAGCGGGAAGGTTTGAGCAGTTCTTC; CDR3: CSVLGLAGRFEQFF
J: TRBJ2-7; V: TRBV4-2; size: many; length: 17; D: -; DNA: TGTGCCAGCAGCACCCGACCACCTCGGACGAGCTCCTACGAGCAGTACTTC; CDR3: CASSTRPPRTSSYEQYF
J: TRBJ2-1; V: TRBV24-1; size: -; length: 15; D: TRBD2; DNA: TGTGCCACCAGTGCTCCCGGCGGGAGGAGCAATGAGCAGTTCTTC; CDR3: CATSAPGGRSNEQFF
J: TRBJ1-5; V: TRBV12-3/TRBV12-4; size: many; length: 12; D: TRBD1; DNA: TGTGCCAGCAGAGGACAGGATCAGCCCCAGCATTTT; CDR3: CASRGQDQPQHF
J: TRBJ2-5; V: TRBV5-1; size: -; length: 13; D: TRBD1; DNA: TGCGCCAGCAGTTGGACAGGTCAAGAGACCCAGTACTTC; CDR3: CASSWTGQETQYF
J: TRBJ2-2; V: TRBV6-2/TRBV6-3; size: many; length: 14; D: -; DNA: TGTGCCAGCAGCGGGACCTCGAACACCGGGGAGCTGTTTTTT; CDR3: CASSGTSNTGELFF
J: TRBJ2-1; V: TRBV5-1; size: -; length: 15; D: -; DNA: TGCGCCAGCAGCCAGGACTCCACCTCCTACAATGAGCAGTTCTTC; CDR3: CASSQDSTSYNEQFF
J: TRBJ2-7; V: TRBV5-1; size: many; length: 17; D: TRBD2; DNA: TGCGCCAGCAGCTTGGGAAAAAGACTAGCGGGAGGAGACGAGCAGTACTTC; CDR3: CASSLGKRLAGGDEQYF
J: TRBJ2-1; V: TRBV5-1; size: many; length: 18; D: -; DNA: TGCGCCAGCAGCTTGAGGGGGGGCGACTCGGCCCGGGGCAATGAGCAGTTCTTC; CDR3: CASSLRGGDSARGNEQFF
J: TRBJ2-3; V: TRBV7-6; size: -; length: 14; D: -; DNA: TGTGCCAGCAGCTCTCAAAGTCTAGCAGATACGCAGTATTTT; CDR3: CASSSQSLADTQYF
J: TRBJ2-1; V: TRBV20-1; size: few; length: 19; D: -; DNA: TGCAGTGCTAGAGATCCCGTTGTAGAAATCTTACGCTCCTACAATGAGCAGTTCTTC; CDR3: CSARDPVVEILRSYNEQFF
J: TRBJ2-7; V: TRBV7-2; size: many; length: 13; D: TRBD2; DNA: TGTGCCAGCAGCTGGGCGGGAGGCGGGGAGCAGTACTTC; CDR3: CASSWAGGGEQYF
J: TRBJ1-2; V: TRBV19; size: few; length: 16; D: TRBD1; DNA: TGTGCCAGTAGTGTGCTACCGGGACAGGATAACTATGGCTACACCTTC; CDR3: CASSVLPGQDNYGYTF
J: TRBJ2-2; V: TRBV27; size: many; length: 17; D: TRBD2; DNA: TGTGCCAGCAGGCAGACTAGCGGGAGGGCCAACACCGGGGAGCTGTTTTTT; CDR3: CASRQTSGRANTGELFF
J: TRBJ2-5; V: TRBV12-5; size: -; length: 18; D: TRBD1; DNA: TGTGCTAGTGGTTCTGGATCGACAGGGGGCTGGGGCCAAGAGACCCAGTACTTC; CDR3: CASGSGSTGGWGQETQYF
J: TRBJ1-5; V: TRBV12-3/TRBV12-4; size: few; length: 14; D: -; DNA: TGTGCCAGCAGGGCCTTGAATAGCAATCAGCCCCAGCATTTT; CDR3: CASRALNSNQPQHF
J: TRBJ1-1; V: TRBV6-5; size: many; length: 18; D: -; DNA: TGTGCCAGCAGTTATGTCCGGGCGATGGAGGGTATGAACACTGAAGCTTTCTTT; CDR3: CASSYVRAMEGMNTEAFF
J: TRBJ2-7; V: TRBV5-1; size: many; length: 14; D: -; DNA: TGCGCCAGCAGCTTCGGGACTGGCGGACGAGAGCAGTACTTC; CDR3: CASSFGTGGREQYF
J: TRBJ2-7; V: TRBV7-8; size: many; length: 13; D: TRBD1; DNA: TGTGCCAGCAGCGCCGACAGGGCTGGCGAGCAGTACTTC; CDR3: CASSADRAGEQYF
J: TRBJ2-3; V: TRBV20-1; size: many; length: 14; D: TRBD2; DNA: TGCAGTGCTAGCGCGGGCGGGAGGTCCGATACGCAGTATTTT; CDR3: CSASAGGRSDTQYF
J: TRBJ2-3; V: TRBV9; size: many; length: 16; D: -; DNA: TGTGCCAGCAGCGTAGCCGACGGCACTAGCACAGATACGCAGTATTTT; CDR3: CASSVADGTSTDTQYF
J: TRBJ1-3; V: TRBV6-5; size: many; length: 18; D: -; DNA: TGTGCCAGCAGATACTCCTCGGCAGGGACGAGCTCTGGAAACACCATATATTTT; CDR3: CASRYSSAGTSSGNTIYF
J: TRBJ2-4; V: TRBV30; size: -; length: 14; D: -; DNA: TGTGCCTGGAGTGTACGGTTTGCCAAAAACATTCAGTACTTC; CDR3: CAWSVRFAKNIQYF